Reported below is one T cell receptor beta chain. The J segment lost 7 bases and the V segment lost 1 base, leaving 8 bases of the junction unmatched. The CDR3 consists of 15 residues. Germline values: CDR1 SGHRS, CDR2 YFSETQ. These data are taken from a study of sequential checkpoint blockade in melanoma. Only in-frame clones appear in the TCRdb table, and some are missing; sequencing was by immunoSEQ multiplex PCR. The sample has about 7,700 clones, 60% seen once. This sample's treatment: randomized to nivolumab then ipilimumab (arm A) or the reverse (arm B). Patients had received no earlier DNA-damaging chemotherapy. Sorted cells were live CD3+CD8+, lacking CD19 and CD56, from PBMCs.

The receptor was derived from a human donor with melanoma. The sequenced sample was CD8+ T cells sorted from blood (inferred from file names), obtained from a patient given nivolumab and ipilimumab in sequence. This sequence joins TRBV5-1 and TRBJ1-1; the match to TRBD1 covers 9 bases. The CDR3 nucleotides are TGCGCCAGCAGCTTGTGGGGACAGGGTAATAATGAAGCTTTCTTT. Translated, it gives CASSLWGQGNNEAFF.